This T cell receptor (beta chain) was captured by sequencing in a study of cytomegalovirus exposure and HLA in healthy donors. Study-wide findings and caveats: Sequencing depth across donors, presence/absence analyses assumed, was roughly uniform.

The PCR was carried out with 60 Vbeta primers and 13 Jbeta primers. Libraries were prepared by immunoSEQ multiplex PCR; TCRdb keeps only in-frame clonotypes and omits some of them. This sample has roughly 110,000 clones, with 65% to 90% found just once. Among the donors, all were healthy bone marrow donors. As regards this clone: Its matching antigen is unknown.

The sequenced sample consisted of PBMCs. The sequence came from a man in his fifties or sixties in good health and CMV-seronegative.

The CDR3 DNA follows: TGTGCTAGTGGGCTCTCTGGAAACACCATATATTTT. Its translation is CASGLSGNTIYF. The chain uses TRBV7-6 and TRBJ1-3; D unclear. The CDR3 runs 12 residues. Germline CDR1 is SGHVS and CDR2 is FNYEAQ.